This is a list of T cell receptor beta chains from one sample in a study of cytomegalovirus exposure and HLA in healthy donors. Measured with immunoSEQ multiplex PCR; TCRdb has only the in-frame clones, and not every one. Among fewer than 200,000 clones listed, roughly four fifths were seen once. The sequencing input was PBMCs. All receptors come from a man aged 40-49 years in good health and CMV-seronegative. Each CDR3 is given with its conserved first and last residue. D genes are given only for firm matches. Size is stated for part of the rows, as once, few or many counts, or as a class when the clone is expanded.

- TRBJ2-3 TRBV30 - CAWSLQGDTQYF TGTGCCTGGAGCCTACAGGGAGATACGCAGTATTTT
- TRBJ2-7 TRBV7-9 once CASVPSGTGYEQYF TGTGCCAGCGTCCCGTCGGGGACTGGCTACGAGCAGTACTTC
- TRBJ2-7 TRBV6-5 - CASRTRRGLEQYF TGTGCCAGCAGGACAAGAAGGGGACTCGAGCAGTACTTC
TRBD1 TRBJ1-4 TRBV2 - CASNRDRVEKLFF TGTGCCAGCAACCGGGACAGGGTCGAAAAACTGTTTTTT
- TRBJ1-1 TRBV7-9 - CASRQQVSGTEAFF TGTGCCAGCAGGCAACAGGTTTCGGGCACTGAAGCTTTCTTT
- TRBJ2-2 TRBV29-1 - CSAHLGNTGELFF TGCAGCGCCCACCTCGGGAACACCGGGGAGCTGTTTTTT
- TRBJ1-1 TRBV4-3 once CASSKQGREGEAFF TGCGCCAGCAGTAAACAGGGAAGGGAGGGAGAAGCTTTCTTT
- TRBJ2-7 TRBV7-2 - CASGYGGTYEQYF TGTGCCAGCGGTTATGGGGGGACCTACGAGCAGTACTTC
- TRBJ2-3 TRBV4-1 - CASSHLERDTQYF TGCGCCAGCAGCCACCTTGAGCGGGATACGCAGTATTTT
- TRBJ2-2 TRBV6-5 few CASSYGYREFGELFF TGTGCCAGCAGTTACGGCTATAGGGAGTTCGGGGAGCTGTTTTTT
- TRBJ2-2 TRBV7-3 once CASSHGVGIGAGELFF TGTGCCAGCAGCCACGGGGTGGGGATTGGGGCCGGGGAGCTGTTTTTT
TRBD1 TRBJ2-2 TRBV28 - CASSAGGVDTGELFF TGTGCCAGCAGCGCAGGGGGAGTGGACACCGGGGAGCTGTTTTTT
- TRBJ2-3 TRBV7-2 - CASSPAWGVRHTQYF TGTGCCAGCAGCCCCGCGTGGGGCGTCCGACATACGCAGTATTTT
- TRBJ2-3 TRBV15 - CATSRGTEPDTQYF TGTGCCACCAGCAGAGGGACAGAACCAGATACGCAGTATTTT
TRBD2 TRBJ2-7 TRBV7-9 few CASSGTGPLAGANSYEQYF TGTGCCAGCAGCGGTACGGGACCTCTAGCGGGGGCCAACTCCTACGAGCAGTACTTC
- TRBJ1-1 TRBV29-1 few CSESPTNTEAFF TGCAGCGAGAGTCCCACGAACACTGAAGCTTTCTTT
TRBD2 TRBJ2-1 TRBV6-5 - CASSSLAGGDNEQFF TGTGCCAGCAGTTCCTTAGCGGGGGGGGACAATGAGCAGTTCTTC
TRBD2 TRBJ2-1 TRBV7-3 - CASSSRLAGRNEQFF TGTGCCAGCAGCTCCCGACTAGCAGGACGGAATGAGCAGTTCTTC
- TRBJ2-7 TRBV14 - CASSQETGRLHEQYF TGTGCCAGCAGCCAAGAAACAGGGCGACTCCACGAGCAGTACTTC
- TRBJ1-6 TRBV5-1 - CASSLAGVGRSPLHF TGCGCCAGCAGCTTGGCCGGGGTAGGGCGCTCACCCCTCCACTTT
- TRBJ1-5 TRBV12-5 - CASTRASINQPQHF TGTGCTAGTACCAGGGCTAGTATCAATCAGCCCCAGCATTTT
TRBD2 TRBJ2-1 TRBV27 - CASSSSGLAGGPGNEQFF TGTGCCAGCAGCTCTTCTGGACTAGCGGGGGGGCCGGGGAATGAGCAGTTCTTC
TRBD1 TRBJ1-5 TRBV30 - CAWSSGQGLRTGQPQHF TGTGCCTGGAGTTCGGGACAGGGGTTAAGGACGGGTCAGCCCCAGCATTTT
- TRBJ2-6 TRBV30 once CAGPARGVAGANVLTF TGTGCCGGGCCGGCCAGGGGGGTGGCTGGGGCCAACGTCCTGACTTTC
- TRBJ2-2 TRBV10-3 once CAISVSTQDTGELFF TGTGCCATCAGTGTTTCAACACAGGACACCGGGGAGCTGTTTTTT
TRBD2 TRBJ2-7 TRBV6-5 - CASSFPGGEQYF TGTGCCAGCAGTTTCCCGGGGGGCGAGCAGTACTTC
- TRBJ2-6 TRBV10-1 - CASGTSNGANVLTF TGCGCCAGCGGCACCTCGAATGGGGCCAACGTCCTGACTTTC
TRBD1 TRBJ1-1 TRBV7-2 - CASSLEGALPAFF TGTGCCAGCAGCTTAGAGGGGGCCCTACCGGCTTTCTTT
TRBD1 TRBJ1-3 TRBV4-3 - CASSQDGGTGAGNTIYF TGCGCCAGCAGCCAAGATGGGGGGACAGGGGCTGGAAACACCATATATTTT
TRBD1 TRBJ1-2 TRBV29-1 - CSVAGGQVNYGYTF TGCAGCGTCGCAGGGGGGCAGGTTAACTATGGCTACACCTTC
- TRBJ1-1 TRBV6-6 - CASSYRGGNTEAFF TGTGCCAGCAGTTACCGGGGGGGGAACACTGAAGCTTTCTTT
- TRBJ2-2 TRBV5-3 few CASNPGSGELFF TGTGCCAGCAATCCAGGGTCCGGGGAGCTGTTTTTT
- TRBJ1-1 TRBV4-1 few CASSQGGGGEAFF TGCGCCAGCAGCCAAGGTGGGGGCGGTGAAGCTTTCTTT
- TRBJ2-5 TRBV5-6 - CASSQNWEQYF TGTGCCAGCAGTCAAAACTGGGAGCAGTACTTC
TRBD2 TRBJ2-7 TRBV5-6 - CASRFVGGDYEQYF TGTGCCAGCAGATTCGTCGGGGGGGACTACGAGCAGTACTTC
TRBD2 TRBJ2-1 TRBV29-1 few CSVEDLGSGGDYNEQFF TGCAGCGTTGAAGATCTGGGTAGCGGGGGGGACTACAATGAGCAGTTCTTC
- TRBJ2-1 TRBV5-6 few CASSLVQTNEQFF TGTGCCAGCAGCTTGGTACAGACCAATGAGCAGTTCTTC
- TRBJ2-3 TRBV7-6 - CASSLSPGTKDTQYF TGTGCCAGCAGCTTAAGTCCTGGCACCAAAGATACGCAGTATTTT
- TRBJ1-6 TRBV30 - CAWSGDIYNSPLHF TGTGCCTGGAGTGGAGATATCTATAATTCACCCCTCCACTTT
TRBD1 TRBJ1-5 TRBV9 - CASSVGSGGGGQPQHF TGTGCCAGCAGCGTAGGATCAGGGGGCGGAGGGCAGCCCCAGCATTTT
TRBD1 TRBJ2-2 TRBV7-7 - CASSLIGTGSGELFF TGTGCTAGCAGCTTGATCGGGACAGGGTCCGGGGAGCTGTTTTTT
TRBD1 TRBJ2-7 TRBV2 - CASSPGGTGPNYEQYF TGTGCCAGCTCCCCAGGAGGGACAGGGCCAAACTACGAGCAGTACTTC
- TRBJ1-5 TRBV19 - CATTAAGWNQPQHF TGTGCCACTACCGCGGCAGGGTGGAATCAGCCCCAGCATTTT
- TRBJ1-3 TRBV10-3 - CAISPPIAETPIYF TGTGCCATCAGCCCTCCGATAGCGGAAACACCAATATATTTT
- TRBJ1-2 TRBV27 few CASSSGYGYTF TGTGCCAGCAGTTCAGGGTATGGCTACACCTTC